This T cell receptor (beta chain) was sequenced during a study of CD8 T cells in Susac syndrome. This CDR3 region has 15 residues. The germline gives CDR1 SGHRS, CDR2 YFSETQ. With 0 bases removed from V and 4 bases from J, the gap between germline ends came to 13 bases. An amount of RNA that ranged from roughly 0.5 to 1 ug was reverse transcribed with random hexamers. Multiplex PCR with immunoSEQ amplified the TCR beta CDR3 across 54 Vbeta and 13 Jbeta. TCRdb itself ran the immunoSEQ multiplex PCR reads through MiXCR, one entry per CDR3 protein. The sample holds approximately 150,000 distinct CDR3 sequences, about 90% seen once. The study sequenced TCR beta in blood CD8+ and CD4+ T cells. TEMRA cells underwent FACS enrichment and CD8+ and CD4+ T cells underwent negative isolation.

Sequencing was done on a sample of CD4+ T cells from PBMCs. The TCR was taken from a human donor in good health. The gene calls are TRBV5-1 and TRBJ2-5; D is perhaps TRBD1 or TRBD2 (6 bases each). The DNA for the CDR3 is TGCGCCAGCAGCTTGGAAGGGGGGCGCGGAGAGACCCAGTACTTC. Its protein product is CASSLEGGRGETQYF.